The source of this T cell receptor beta chain is a study of response to subunit inactivated influenza vaccine. Using its own MiXCR run on the RT-PCR reads, TCRdb lists one record per CDR3 protein. The data contain roughly 620,000 distinct CDR3 sequences, about 11% of them singletons. The germline CDR1 and CDR2 sequences are SEHNR and FQNEAQ (reference sequence). The CDR3 runs to 15 residues. The V end was cut by 1 base, the J end by 2 bases, with 9 bases between. This clonotype has just a few counts. The data also belong to a second study, concerning T cells expressing NK-cell markers. In that study: UMIs accompanied the 5'RACE template switching by which TCR beta cDNA was made.

Sequencing used PBMCs from blood, obtained on the day of vaccination. This TCR came from a man aged 45-65 years who received an inactivated influenza vaccine. V and J are TRBV7-9 and TRBJ1-5, with a possible D match to TRBD1 (5 bases). CDR3 region: CASSLGDVGNQPQHF. Here the CDR3 DNA reads TGTGCCAGCAGCTTAGGGGACGTCGGCAATCAGCCCCAGCATTTT.